Listed here are 12 T cell receptor beta chains from one sample, sequenced in a study of blood T cell repertoires in COVID-19 (dated by TCRdb to the early 2020s). The library was made by the immunoSEQ multiplex PCR assay. TCRdb's version of the immuneACCESS table is confined to in-frame rearrangements and falls short of the full clone set. An unresolved V gene accounts for under half of the shortfall where checked; the remainder is of unknown origin. In this sample the table shows about 190,000 clones, more than 75% of which occur a single time. In total, the top ten clones hold roughly a sixth of the sample. The sequencing input was PBMCs or T cells enriched from blood (not recorded which). The receptor set was obtained from a woman aged 50 to 65 with acute COVID-19.

This clone appeared once. The chain employs TRBV3-1 (or the pseudogene TRBV3-2) and TRBJ2-1; D unclear. This CDR3 spans 17 amino acids. The germline CDR1 and CDR2 sequences are LGHDT and YNNKEL (reference sequence). V was shortened by 0 bases and J by 1 base, with 13 bases between the two germline ends. The CDR3 here is CASSQDLVGRSYNEQFF. CDR3 bases: TGTGCCAGCAGCCAAGATTTGGTGGGCAGGTCCTACAATGAGCAGTTCTTC.

The chain uses TRBV29-1 and TRBJ1-1; TRBD1 aligns across 10 bases. From germline, CDR1 is SQVTM and CDR2 ANQGSEA. The CDR3 extends over 15 amino acids. Losses at the gene ends were 4 bases for V and 5 bases for J; bases not matched to a gene: 10. In nucleotides, the CDR3 is TGCAGCGTTGCCACAGTGACAGGGGGCGGGACTGAAGCTTTCTTT. It encodes CSVATVTGGGTEAFF.

The chain carries TRBV29-1 and TRBJ2-5; TRBD1 might be the D (5 bases). This CDR3 is built from 12 residues. The V end was cut by 7 bases, the J end by 2 bases, with 11 bases between. Germline-derived CDR1 and CDR2 are SQVTM and ANQGSEA. DNA of the CDR3: TGCAGCGCGAGACAGTTACAAGAGACCCAGTACTTC. Protein product: CSARQLQETQYF. Complete variable domain (other parts from reference TRBV29-1 and TRBJ2-5): SAVISQKPSRDICQRGTSLTIQCQVDSQVTMMFWYRQQPGQSLTLIATANQGSEATYESGFVIDKFPISRPNLTFSTLTVSNMSPEDSSIYLCSARQLQETQYFGPGTRLLVL.

This clone turned up a few times. The V call is TRBV6-5, the J call TRBJ2-1; a possible D gene is TRBD2 (6 bases). The CDR3 sequence is 15 residues long. Germline CDR1 is MNHEY and CDR2 is SVGAGI. Trimming took off 6 bases at V and 6 bases at J, with 18 bases between the two ends. The CDR3 loop is CASSRGEAGINEQFF. CDR3 nucleotide sequence: TGTGCCAGCAGCCGCGGGGAGGCGGGGATCAATGAGCAGTTCTTC.

The genes are TRBV24-1 and TRBJ2-1; D remains ambiguous. CDR1 and CDR2 from the germline V gene are KGHDR and SFDVKD. CDR3 size: 13 residues. Trimming cost V 4 bases and J 3 bases, with 6 bases left between them. CDR3 coding DNA: TGTGCCACCAGTGAGGAGTACTACAATGAGCAGTTCTTC. This sequence encodes CATSEEYYNEQFF.

This chain connects TRBV7-2 to TRBJ1-4; 9 bases are shared with TRBD1. The germline gives CDR1 SGHTA, CDR2 FQGNSA. After removal of 3 bases from V and 11 bases from J, the junction contained 7 bases not matched to a gene. The CDR3 extends over 14 amino acids. This chain's CDR3 is CASSLSGTGIKLFF. The CDR3 bases are TGTGCCAGCAGCTTGTCTGGGACAGGGATTAAACTGTTTTTT.

The V call is TRBV29-1, the J call TRBJ1-2, with 9 bases lining up with TRBD1. CDR3 length equals 14 residues. The germline gives CDR1 SQVTM, CDR2 ANQGSEA. V lost 3 bases and J lost 11; bases outside the gene matches: 13. CDR3 sequence (DNA): TGCAGCGTTGATCAAGGGACAGGGTTATCGGTTTACACCTTC. It translates to CSVDQGTGLSVYTF.

The chain combines TRBV5-5 with TRBJ1-6; a weak D match, TRBD1 (6 bases). The CDR3 sequence is 15 residues long. Germline-derived CDR1 and CDR2 are SGHKS and YYEKEE (reference sequence). V lost 2 bases to trimming and J lost 7 bases, with 13 bases between them. The CDR3 DNA sequence: TGTGCCAGCAGCTTTACAGGGAATTCCAATTCACCCCTCCACTTT. It yields the protein CASSFTGNSNSPLHF.

This chain joins TRBV2 and TRBJ2-5; no definite D call. With 8 bases removed from V and 8 bases from J, the gap between germline ends came to 12 bases. Germline V gene lookup returns CDR1 SNHLY and CDR2 FYNNEI. The CDR3 consists of 11 residues. The CDR3 sequence: CASSLMGTQYF. The CDR3 DNA is TGTGCCAGCTCCCTAATGGGCACCCAGTACTTC.

V is TRBV3-1 (or the pseudogene TRBV3-2) and J is TRBJ2-4; 12 bases align to TRBD1. The junction had 10 bases not matched to a gene; V was cut back by 0 bases and J by 7 bases. The CDR3 loop spans 18 amino acids. The germline V gene encodes CDR1 LGHDT and CDR2 YNNKEL (reference sequence). Written as DNA, the CDR3 is TGTGCCAGCAGCCAAGACCGGGACAGGGGGCGAGGGGTCAACATTCAGTACTTC. This gives the protein CASSQDRDRGRGVNIQYF.

The chain is built from TRBV28 and TRBJ1-4, with TRBD1 matching over 10 bases. The CDR3 runs to 14 residues. V was clipped by 8 bases and J by 8 bases; unmatched bases: 8. Per germline, CDR1 MDHEN and CDR2 SYDVKM. This chain's CDR3 is CASLTGQGREKLFF. The CDR3, as DNA: TGTGCCAGCCTCACGGGACAGGGGCGAGAAAAACTGTTTTTT. Full variable domain (remainder filled in from reference TRBV28 and TRBJ1-4): DVKVTQSSRYLVKRTGEKVFLECVQDMDHENMFWYRQDPGLGLRLIYFSYDVKMKEKGDIPEGYSVSREKKERFSLILESASTNQTSMYLCASLTGQGREKLFFGSGTQLSVL.

The rearrangement joins TRBV7-6 to TRBJ1-1; D uncertain. CDR3 length: 13 amino acids. CDR1 is SGHVS, CDR2 FNYEAQ, per germline. Trimming removed 5 bases from V and 5 bases from J, with 12 bases in between. The CDR3 sequence is CASSPQRGTEAFF. The CDR3 nucleotides are TGTGCCAGCAGCCCCCAGCGGGGTACTGAAGCTTTCTTT.